The clone carrying this T cell receptor (beta chain) showed up many times. The antigen is undetermined. The ends were cut back, 8 bases at V and 3 bases at J, with 19 bases in the middle. The CDR3 totals 15 residues. CDR1 is MDHEN, CDR2 SYDVKM, per germline. The sample's time point: newly diagnosed GD, antithyroid drugs for less than 3 months. Researchers made the TCR library from RNA that was extracted from PBMCs. This sample was included in a study of regulatory T cells in long-lasting Graves disease. Overall study findings and caveats: Persistent disease favored TRBV28, TRBJ1-2 and TRBJ2-5.

Through Arm-PCR of CDR3 regions and iRepertoire HTBI primers, TCR beta libraries were built. Via MiXCR, TCRdb re-called the multiplex PCR reads, giving one row per CDR3 protein. This table holds 200,000 to 250,000 distinct CDR3 sequences, around a fifth found once. The sample was also reused in another study, on T cells in Graves' hyperthyroidism and ophthalmopathy. That source reports: Uncontrolled infections, other autoimmune diseases, pregnancy or lactation led to exclusion of patients. Every diagnosis used clinical symptoms, serum thyroxine and TRAb, thyroid ultrasound and orbital computed tomography.

This receptor was taken from a woman younger than 45 with Graves disease. V and J are TRBV28 and TRBJ1-2; D is possibly TRBD1 (6 bases). This specimen was peripheral blood mononuclear cells (PBMCs), taken at new diagnosis, from a patient treated with antithyroid drugs. The CDR3 nucleotides read TGTGCCAGCTTAACTCCAGGGGCGGGGTACTATGGCTACACCTTC. The encoded protein is CASLTPGAGYYGYTF.